The clone carrying this T cell receptor (beta chain) has at least ten counts. Its antigen is not known. There are 15 residues in the CDR3. With 1 base removed from V and 0 bases from J, the gap between germline ends came to 12 bases. Germline lookup yields CDR1 DFQATT and CDR2 SNEGSKA (reference sequence). The data were taken from a study of T-cell reconstitution after alpha-beta-depleted transplantation in children. Findings and caveats of the study: One year after transplant, T-cell counts and diversity came mostly from newly produced T cells.

It was with unique molecular identifiers that the TCRbeta library was prepared. Using its own MiXCR run on the PCR reads, TCRdb lists one record per CDR3 protein. The sample shows about 300,000 distinct CDR3 sequences, almost 8% of them seen only once. V usage is TRBV20-1 and J usage is TRBJ1-1; D unresolved. This sequence originates from a female patient aged 2-15 years who had a stem cell transplant for Fanconi anemia, so the T cells may come from the graft donor. Sequenced here: peripheral blood, sampled 360 days after TCRalphabeta/CD19-depleted stem cell transplant. The CDR3 sequence is CSARVIAPMNTEAFF. The CDR3 region has the DNA TGCAGTGCTAGAGTAATCGCACCCATGAACACTGAAGCTTTCTTT.